This T cell receptor (beta chain) was sequenced during a study of T cells after yellow fever vaccination. Findings and caveats of the study: Among all clonotypes, a small share was observed in both CD4 and CD8 compartments.

MiXCR, applied by TCRdb to the 5' RACE reads, yields one record per CDR3 protein. The table has more than 120,000 distinct CDR3 sequences, approximately 7.7% seen once. The CDR3 is 16 amino acids. Trimming cost V 5 bases and J 10 bases; bases outside gene matches: 14. Germline CDR1 KGHDR, CDR2 SFDVKD. This clonotype was picked up many times. What it binds is not known. This rearrangement joins TRBV24-1 to TRBJ2-1, with 9 bases fitting TRBD2. The clonotype comes from a man under 40 who received the YFV17D yellow fever vaccine. Sequencing was performed on CD4+ T cells sorted from PBMCs, taken 5 days after the yellow fever booster vaccination. Here the CDR3 reads CATSAPVGGRAQEQFF. In DNA form, the CDR3 reads TGTGCCACCAGTGCCCCGGTTGGCGGGAGGGCCCAAGAGCAGTTCTTC.